This TCR beta chain originates from a study of technical replicates of blood from a few donors. Here immunoSEQ multiplex PCR was the method, and the copy in TCRdb shows in-frame clones only, minus some. The data show about 81,000 clones, approximately 95% seen once. Per the germline V gene, CDR1 is ENHRY and CDR2 is SYGVKD. With 5 bases removed from V and 4 bases from J, the gap between germline ends came to 18 bases. This CDR3 is 16 amino acids long. Sequencing was done on a sample of T cells isolated from PBMCs. This rearrangement joins TRBV10-3 to TRBJ1-3; possibly TRBD1 for D (6 bases). The source of this sequence is a human donor in good health. The CDR3 sequence: CAISRRDKVEGNTIYF. The CDR3 DNA sequence: TGTGCCATCAGTCGCCGGGACAAAGTGGAAGGAAACACCATATATTTT.